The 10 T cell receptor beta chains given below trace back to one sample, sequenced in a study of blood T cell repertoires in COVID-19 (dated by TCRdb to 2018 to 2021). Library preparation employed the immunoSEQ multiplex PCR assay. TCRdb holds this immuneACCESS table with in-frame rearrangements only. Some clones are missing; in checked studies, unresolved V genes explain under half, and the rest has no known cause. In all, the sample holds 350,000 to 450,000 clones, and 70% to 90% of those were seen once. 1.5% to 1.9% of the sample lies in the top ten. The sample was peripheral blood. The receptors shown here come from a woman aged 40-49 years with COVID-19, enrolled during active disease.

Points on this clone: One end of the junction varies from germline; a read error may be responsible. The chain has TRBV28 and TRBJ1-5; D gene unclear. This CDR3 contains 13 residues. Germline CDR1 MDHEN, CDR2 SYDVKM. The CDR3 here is CATLQSVNQPQHF. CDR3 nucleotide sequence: TGTGCCACCCTGCAATCGGTCAATCAACCCCAGCATTTT.

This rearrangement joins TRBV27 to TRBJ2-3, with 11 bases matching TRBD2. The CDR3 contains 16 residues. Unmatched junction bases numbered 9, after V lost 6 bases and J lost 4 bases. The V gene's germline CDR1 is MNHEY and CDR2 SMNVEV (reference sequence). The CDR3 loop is CASRLAGGWVADTQYF. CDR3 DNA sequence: TGTGCCAGCAGGCTAGCGGGGGGTTGGGTGGCAGATACGCAGTATTTT.

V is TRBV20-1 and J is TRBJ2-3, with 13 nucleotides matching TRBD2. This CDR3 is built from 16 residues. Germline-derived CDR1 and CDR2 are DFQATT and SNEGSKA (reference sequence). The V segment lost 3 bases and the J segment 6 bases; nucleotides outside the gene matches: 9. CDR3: CSASANPGLAGDTQYF. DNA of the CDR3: TGCAGTGCTAGTGCTAATCCGGGACTAGCGGGGGATACGCAGTATTTT.

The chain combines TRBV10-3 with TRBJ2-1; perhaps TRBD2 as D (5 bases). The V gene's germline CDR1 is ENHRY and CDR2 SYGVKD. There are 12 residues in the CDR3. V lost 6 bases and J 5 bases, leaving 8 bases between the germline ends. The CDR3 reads CAISGGHNEQFF. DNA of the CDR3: TGTGCCATCAGCGGAGGTCACAATGAGCAGTTCTTC.

The CDR3 coding sequence is TGCGCCAGCAGCAGGAATTCCGTACAGGGAAGGTTTCGTGGGGGCACCTATAATTCACCCCTCCACTTT. This gives the protein CASSRNSVQGRFRGGTYNSPLHF. The gene calls are TRBV5-1 and TRBJ1-6, with D tentatively TRBD1 (6 bases). The CDR3 extends over 23 amino acids. Germline values: CDR1 SGHRS, CDR2 YFSETQ. V gave up 4 bases and J gave up 2 bases, with 34 bases separating them.

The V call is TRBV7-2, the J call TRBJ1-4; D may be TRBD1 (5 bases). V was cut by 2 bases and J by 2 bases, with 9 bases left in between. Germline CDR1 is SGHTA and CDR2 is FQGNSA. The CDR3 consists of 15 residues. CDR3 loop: CASSLLGGTNEKLFF. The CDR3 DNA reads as TGTGCCAGCAGCTTACTTGGGGGGACTAATGAAAAACTGTTTTTT.

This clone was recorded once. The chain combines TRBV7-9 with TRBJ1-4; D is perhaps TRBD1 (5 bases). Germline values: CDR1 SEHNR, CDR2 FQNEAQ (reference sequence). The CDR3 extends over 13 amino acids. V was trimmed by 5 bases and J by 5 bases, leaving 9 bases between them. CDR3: CASSLRENEKLFF. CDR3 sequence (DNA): TGTGCCAGCAGCCTCAGGGAAAATGAAAAACTGTTTTTT.

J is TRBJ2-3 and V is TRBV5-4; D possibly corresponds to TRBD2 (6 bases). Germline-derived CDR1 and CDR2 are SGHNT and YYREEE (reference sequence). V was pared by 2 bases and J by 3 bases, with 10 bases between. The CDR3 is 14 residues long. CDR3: CASSFGTFTDTQYF. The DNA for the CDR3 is TGTGCCAGCAGCTTCGGGACTTTTACAGATACGCAGTATTTT.

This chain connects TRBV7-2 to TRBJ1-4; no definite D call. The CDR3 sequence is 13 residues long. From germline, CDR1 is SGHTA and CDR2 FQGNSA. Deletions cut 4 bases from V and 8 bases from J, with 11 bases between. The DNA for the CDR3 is TGTGCCAGCAGCTACCTTATGGGCGAAAAACTGTTTTTT. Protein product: CASSYLMGEKLFF.

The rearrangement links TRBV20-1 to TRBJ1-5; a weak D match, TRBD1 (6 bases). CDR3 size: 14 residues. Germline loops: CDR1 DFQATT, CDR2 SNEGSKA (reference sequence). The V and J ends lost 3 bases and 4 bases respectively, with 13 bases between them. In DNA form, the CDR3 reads TGCAGTGCTAGTAGGACAGCCCCAAATCAGCCCCAGCATTTT. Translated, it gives CSASRTAPNQPQHF.